This T cell receptor (beta chain) was observed in a study of vaccination effects on CD4 cells after COVID-19. Comments on this clone: Its antigen is unknown.

Viral peptide pool expansion of antigen-specific CD4+ T cells preceded sequencing in the ViraFEST assay. CD4+ T cell isolation took place after 10 days of culture. Each vaccine recipient was nucleocapsid antibody negative and had no prior SARS-CoV-2 infection. TCRdb's copy holds only in-frame clones and misses some; the assay was immunoSEQ multiplex PCR. The sample holds around 45,000 clones, roughly 72% seen once. The receptor was derived from a human donor who received a COVID-19 vaccine. The material sequenced was CD4+ T cells from PBMCs cultured with SARS-CoV-2 spike peptides, taken before COVID-19 vaccination.

The CDR3 loop is CASSQVLKGNTEAFF. The DNA for the CDR3 is TGCGCCAGCAGCCAAGTTTTGAAAGGGAACACTGAAGCTTTCTTT. The genes are TRBV4-3 and TRBJ1-1; D ambiguous. CDR3 length: 15 amino acids. CDR1 and CDR2 (germline): LGHNA, YSLEER. Deletions cut 1 base from V and 1 base from J, with 10 bases between.